A single TCR beta chain is shown here with its context. Participant ages covered 18 to 89 years across about 25 US areas. Categorization into cohorts depended on clinical history that participants reported. Within 2 weeks of study entry, exposed participants had contacted a PCR-confirmed or clinician-diagnosed COVID-19 case. The data were obtained in a study of blood T cell repertoires in COVID-19. The CDR3 spans 15 residues. With V trimmed by 5 bases and J by 0 bases, 5 bases remained unmatched. CDR1 SNHLY and CDR2 FYNNEI come from the germline V gene. Authors' data handling: Amplification of reference gene primers provided the estimated nucleated cell counts. Profiling relied on immunoSEQ multiplex PCR, and the TCRdb table lists in-frame clones only, not all of them. V and J calls and clone size are those listed in that table; D and trimming were worked out from the DNA. The sample lists 350,000 or so clones, more than 70% occurring once.

This sequence originates from a woman aged 25 to 39 who had been exposed to COVID-19. The sequenced sample was PBMCs or T cells enriched from blood (not recorded which). The V call is TRBV2, the J call TRBJ2-7; 9 nucleotides match TRBD2. The CDR3: CASSHSGSYSYEQYF. The CDR3 region has the DNA TGTGCCAGCAGTCATAGCGGGAGTTACTCCTACGAGCAGTACTTC.